This TCR beta chain was identified in a study of blood T cell repertoires in COVID-19. As for the study in general: Sites across the United States, Italy and Spain contributed samples from acute and convalescent COVID-19. The analysed material was cDNA or gDNA that came from T cells, B-cell-depleted T cells, or PBMCs.

Under the authors' procedure: Amplifying reference gene primers gave estimates of nucleated cell counts. Measured with immunoSEQ multiplex PCR; TCRdb has only the in-frame clones, and not every one. The DNA gave D and trimming, while V, J and clone size come from that table. The sample records 90,000 to 120,000 clones, 65% to 80% being singletons. The CDR3 is 12 residues long. V was clipped by 7 bases and J by 7 bases, with 10 bases between them. The sequence was collected from a man in his 70s with acute or convalescent COVID-19. The sample consisted of peripheral blood. The chain employs TRBV12-3 or TRBV12-4 and TRBJ1-4, with D possibly matching TRBD1 (5 bases). This chain's CDR3 is CASTGGGEKLFF. The CDR3 nucleotides are TGTGCCAGCACCGGGGGTGGTGAAAAACTGTTTTTT.